One sample yielded the 5 T cell receptor beta chains listed below, sequenced in a study of identifying expanded T cells in peripheral blood. Assay: immunoSEQ multiplex PCR; the TCRdb copy retains only in-frame clones and omits some. The sample includes approximately 110,000 clones, roughly 89% of them seen just once. What was sequenced was blood. All receptors derive from a person aged 18 to 70 in good health.

This CDR3 is CASSSIGAGEQYF. In nucleotides, the CDR3 is TGTGCCAGCAGCTCAATAGGGGCGGGCGAGCAGTACTTC. V gene TRBV5-4 combines with J gene TRBJ2-7; D may be TRBD1 or TRBD2 (5 bases each). Deletions cut 3 bases from V and 6 bases from J, with 13 bases between. Germline V gene data show CDR1 as SGHNT and CDR2 as YYREEE (reference sequence). The CDR3 has 13 residues.

The chain links TRBV5-6 to TRBJ2-2; D ambiguous. Germline-derived CDR1 and CDR2 are SGHDT and YYEEEE. The V end lost 2 bases, the J end lost 2 bases, and 1 base lay between the germline ends. The CDR3 has 12 residues. CDR3 amino acids: CASSFNTGELFF. Here the CDR3 DNA reads TGTGCCAGCAGCTTCAACACCGGGGAGCTGTTTTTT.

V and J are TRBV6-5 and TRBJ1-2, with unresolved D. Looked up from germline, CDR1 is MNHEY and CDR2 is SVGAGI. This CDR3 region has 16 residues. V was clipped by 0 bases and J by 4 bases, with 15 bases between them. The CDR3 nucleotides are TGTGCCAGCAGTTACTCCAGGCGCCGACTTTCCTATGGCTACACCTTC. Protein product: CASSYSRRRLSYGYTF.

In its sample, this clone was seen a few times. J is TRBJ1-2 and V is TRBV10-1; D gene uncertain. V lost 6 bases and J lost 6, with 11 bases in between. Germline CDR1 reads WNHNN; CDR2 reads SYGVQD (reference sequence). The CDR3 extends over 12 amino acids. CDR3 DNA sequence: TGCGCCAGCAGCCTGTTTCCGGATGGCTACACCTTC. This gives the protein CASSLFPDGYTF.

The J gene is TRBJ1-1, the V gene TRBV28, with 7 bases matching TRBD1. Germline trimming cut 5 bases from V and 6 bases from J; bases unmatched to any gene: 6. CDR3 length equals 13 residues. The germline V gene encodes CDR1 MDHEN and CDR2 SYDVKM. The CDR3 spells CASSLTGRPEAFF. Here the CDR3 DNA reads TGTGCCAGCAGTCTGACAGGGAGACCTGAAGCTTTCTTT.